This TCR beta chain was found in a study of blood T cells in healthy people across ages. A second PCR of roughly 7 to 11 cycles used a sample-barcoded 5' primer and a J-beta primer mix. Each CDR3 protein is one row after TCRdb ran MiXCR on the 5' RACE reads. The sample has some 1.8 million distinct CDR3 sequences, approximately 39% seen once; the top ten hold under 30%. The V gene's germline CDR1 is DFQATT and CDR2 SNEGSKA (reference sequence). The V and J ends lost 3 bases and 3 bases respectively, with 9 bases between them. This CDR3 is built from 13 residues. The chain carries TRBV20-1 and TRBJ2-1, with D uncertain. Input material: blood. The TCR comes from a human donor in good health. The CDR3 region has the DNA TGCAGTGCTAGTGAGTACTTCTACAATGAGCAGTTCTTC. Protein product: CSASEYFYNEQFF.